This T cell receptor beta chain was retrieved from a study of PD-1 blockade in classical Hodgkin lymphoma. CDR1 SQVTM and CDR2 ANQGSEA come from the germline V gene. This CDR3 is built from 17 residues. Unmatched junction bases numbered 8, after V lost 1 base and J lost 2 bases. Brentuximab vedotin exposure varied among the patients, all of whom had relapsed after autologous stem cell transplantation. Generated by immunoSEQ multiplex PCR, the TCRdb table keeps only in-frame clones and is missing some. The table lists about 97,000 clones, roughly 84% of them singletons, with less than 15% in the top ten.

The sequence came from a human donor with classical Hodgkin lymphoma. The sample here was peripheral blood mononuclear cells (PBMCs), taken at baseline. This chain links TRBV29-1 with TRBJ2-3, with 11 bases fitting TRBD2. This CDR3 reads CSVEGLGLAAFTDTQYF. As DNA, the CDR3 is TGCAGCGTTGAAGGCCTGGGACTAGCGGCCTTCACAGATACGCAGTATTTT.